The 7 T cell receptor beta chains below come from one sample, sequenced in a study of neurological immune-mediated disorders (dated by TCRdb to between 2019 and 2020). Library construction relied on 5' RACE. The sequencer was an Illumina HiSeq 2500. TCRdb trimmed the raw reads at Q25, called clones with MiXCR and kept productive beta chains. All rows with the same CDR3 protein become a single entry with the most common DNA and genes. The sample table records tens of thousands of distinct CDR3 sequences; 3.5% of these occur just once. The ten largest clones capture around 3.1% of the sample. Sequenced material: PBMCs. These receptor sequences come from a woman aged 50 to 60 with multiple sclerosis.

This clonotype was counted at least ten times. The V call is TRBV7-8, the J call TRBJ1-5, with D hard to call. Germline CDR1 SGHVS, CDR2 FQNEAQ. With 5 bases removed from V and 4 bases from J, the gap between germline ends came to 18 bases. This CDR3 has 16 residues. CDR3 protein: CASSELRWQLNQPQHF. The CDR3 DNA follows: TGTGCCAGCAGCGAACTTAGATGGCAGCTTAATCAGCCCCAGCATTTT. The full variable domain, its missing parts supplied by reference TRBV7-8 and TRBJ1-5, is GAGVSQSPRYKVAKRGQDVALRCDPISGHVSLFWYQQALGQGPEFLTYFQNEAQLDKSGLPSDRFFAERPEGSVSTLKIQRTQQEDSAVYLCASSELRWQLNQPQHFGDGTRLSIL.

This clonotype was observed many times. V usage is TRBV12-3 or TRBV12-4 and J usage is TRBJ1-1, with D unresolved. Trimming removed 3 bases from V and 4 bases from J, with 6 bases in between. This CDR3 has 12 residues. CDR3 DNA sequence: TGTGCCAGCAGTTTTAGGGTCACTGAAGCTTTCTTT. This sequence encodes CASSFRVTEAFF.

This clonotype was counted ten times or more. The V gene is TRBV20-1, the J gene TRBJ2-4; D is possibly TRBD2 (5 bases). Looked up from germline, CDR1 is DFQATT and CDR2 is SNEGSKA (reference sequence). CDR3 size: 10 residues. V shed 5 bases and J shed 9 bases, with 8 bases lying between them. CDR3 bases: TGCAGTGCTGGCGAGGGCATTCAGTACTTC. Translation: CSAGEGIQYF.

This clonotype has only a few counts. The V call is TRBV5-1, the J call TRBJ2-7; D gene unclear. CDR1 SGHRS and CDR2 YFSETQ come from the germline V gene. The length of the CDR3 is 14 residues. V lost 0 bases and J lost 9, with 16 bases in between. CDR3 nucleotide sequence: TGCGCCAGCAGCTTGGATCGGGTTCTCGGAGCGCAGTACTTC. Protein sequence: CASSLDRVLGAQYF.

The rearrangement uses TRBV7-8 and TRBJ2-1, with TRBD2 matching over 10 bases. The V and J ends lost 2 bases and 2 bases, in that order; junction bases with no gene match: 0. The CDR3 has 15 amino acids. Looked up from germline, CDR1 is SGHVS and CDR2 is FQNEAQ. The chain's CDR3 is CASSLLAGAYNEQFF. CDR3 nucleotides: TGTGCCAGCAGCTTACTAGCGGGGGCCTACAATGAGCAGTTCTTC. The full variable domain, completed using reference TRBV7-8 and TRBJ2-1, is GAGVSQSPRYKVAKRGQDVALRCDPISGHVSLFWYQQALGQGPEFLTYFQNEAQLDKSGLPSDRFFAERPEGSVSTLKIQRTQQEDSAVYLCASSLLAGAYNEQFFGPGTRLTVL.

This clonotype has more than one count but fewer than ten. This rearrangement joins TRBV2 to TRBJ1-1, with 7 bases aligning to TRBD1. Germline-derived CDR1 and CDR2 are SNHLY and FYNNEI. V lost 5 bases to trimming and J lost 4 bases; unmatched junction nucleotides: 7. The CDR3 has 14 amino acids. CDR3 nucleotides: TGTGCCAGCAGTTCGAAGACAGGGACCACTGAAGCTTTCTTT. Translating it yields CASSSKTGTTEAFF.

This clonotype came up many times. The chain employs TRBV6-1 and TRBJ1-5, with D unclear. Trimming stripped 2 bases from V and 0 bases from J, with 11 bases between. The CDR3 is 16 amino acids. Germline loops: CDR1 MNHNS, CDR2 SASEGT. This CDR3 reads CASSEMVHDSNQPQHF. CDR3 in DNA: TGTGCCAGCAGTGAAATGGTACACGATAGCAATCAGCCCCAGCATTTT.